Each of the 21 T cell receptor beta chains below was sequenced from the same sample in a study of blood T cell repertoires in COVID-19 (dated by TCRdb to the early 2020s). The library was produced with the immunoSEQ multiplex PCR assay. TCRdb retrieved this table from immuneACCESS and kept in-frame rearrangements only. Not all clones are present; in checked studies, unresolved V genes account for under half, and no reason is known for the remainder. The sample includes more than 250,000 clones, with roughly 90% observed a single time. The ten most abundant clones make up roughly 6.7% of the sample. The sample consisted of peripheral blood. The receptors originated from a young man who had recovered from COVID-19.

This clone appeared a few times. This chain connects TRBV6-5 to TRBJ2-7; 12 bases fit TRBD2. Germline loops: CDR1 MNHEY, CDR2 SVGAGI. The junction had 1 base not matched to a gene; V was cut back by 0 bases and J by 4 bases. This CDR3 is 15 amino acids long. CDR3 bases: TGTGCCAGCAGTTACTCGACTAGCGGGAGTTACGAGCAGTACTTC. It yields the protein CASSYSTSGSYEQYF.

The chain uses TRBV19 and TRBJ1-2, with 7 bases fitting TRBD1. After removal of 5 bases from V and 2 bases from J, the junction contained 8 bases not matched to a gene. The CDR3 runs 15 residues. The germline gives CDR1 LNHDA, CDR2 SQIVND (reference sequence). The CDR3 DNA reads as TGTGCCAGTAGTGCATGGGACAGTCTGAACTATGGCTACACCTTC. Translated, it gives CASSAWDSLNYGYTF. Filled out from reference TRBV19 and TRBJ1-2, the complete variable domain reads DGGITQSPKYLFRKEGQNVTLSCEQNLNHDAMYWYRQDPGQGLRLIYYSQIVNDFQKGDIAEGYSVSREKKESFPLTVTSAQKNPTAFYLCASSAWDSLNYGYTFGSGTRLTVV.

V usage is TRBV7-9 and J usage is TRBJ1-4; 9 nucleotides line up with TRBD1. The CDR3 has 15 amino acids. Germline V gene sequence: CDR1 SEHNR, CDR2 FQNEAQ (reference sequence). Trimming took 4 bases from V and 8 from J; bases not matched to a gene: 8. DNA for the CDR3: TGTGCCAGCAGCTGGGGACAGGGTCCGAAGGAAAAACTGTTTTTT. The encoded protein is CASSWGQGPKEKLFF.

The chain joins TRBV6-2 or TRBV6-3 to TRBJ2-7, with D perhaps TRBD1 (5 bases). The CDR3 is 14 residues long. The V gene lost 6 bases and the J gene lost 1 base, with 13 bases spanning the gap. Germline V CDR1 and CDR2: MNHEY, SVGEGT. The DNA of the CDR3 is TGTGCCAGCAGCCACCTACAGGTATCCTACGAGCAGTACTTC. The encoded protein is CASSHLQVSYEQYF.

The V and J genes are TRBV11-2 and TRBJ2-7; 9 nucleotides match TRBD2. The CDR3 length is 14 residues. Trimming cost V 5 bases and J 0 bases; bases outside gene matches: 2. In germline, CDR1 is SGHAT, CDR2 FQNNGV. For the CDR3, the DNA is TGTGCCAGCAGCCCAGCGGGGGGCTCCTACGAGCAGTACTTC. Translating gives CASSPAGGSYEQYF.

The V gene is TRBV7-6, the J gene TRBJ2-5, with D unclear. Germline V gene sequence: CDR1 SGHVS, CDR2 FNYEAQ. V shed 0 bases and J shed 5 bases, with 7 bases lying between them. The CDR3 is 13 amino acids. CDR3 residues: CASSLAHRETQYF. The CDR3 DNA reads TGTGCCAGCAGCTTAGCGCATCGGGAGACCCAGTACTTC.

There are a few counts of this clone. The V call is TRBV6-5, the J call TRBJ2-2, with TRBD1 identical over 10 bases. CDR1 MNHEY and CDR2 SVGAGI come from the germline V gene. The V and J ends lost 6 bases and 6 bases, in that order; junction bases with no gene match: 4. The CDR3 extends over 14 amino acids. The DNA for the CDR3 is TGTGCCAGCAGCCGAGGGACAGGGGCCGGGGAGCTGTTTTTT. Protein sequence: CASSRGTGAGELFF.

The V and J genes are TRBV5-1 and TRBJ1-1; TRBD1 agrees at 9 bases. V was pared by 1 base and J by 5 bases, with 15 bases of the junction left unmatched. The CDR3 has 18 residues. CDR1 and CDR2 (germline): SGHRS, YFSETQ. The CDR3: CASSLHLTGTGFQTEAFF. The CDR3 coding sequence is TGCGCCAGCAGCTTGCATTTAACCGGGACAGGGTTCCAAACTGAAGCTTTCTTT.

V usage is TRBV6-6 and J usage is TRBJ2-5; TRBD2 matches 8 bases. J was trimmed by 3 bases and V by 6 bases; bases with no gene match: 3. The CDR3 length is 13 residues. The germline gives CDR1 MNHNY, CDR2 SVGAGI (reference sequence). CDR3 sequence: CASSNSGEETQYF. CDR3 nucleotide sequence: TGTGCCAGCAGCAATAGCGGGGAAGAGACCCAGTACTTC.

This chain links TRBV27 with TRBJ1-3; D is uncertain. The V and J ends lost 2 bases and 4 bases respectively, with 21 bases between them. The germline V gene has CDR1 MNHEY and CDR2 SMNVEV (reference sequence). The CDR3 sequence is 18 residues long. The CDR3 DNA follows: TGTGCCAGCAGTTTAAGCGGGTCCCCCTTGTTGGGGGGAAACACCATATATTTT. Protein sequence: CASSLSGSPLLGGNTIYF.

The CDR3 region is CASSFGGINEQYF. CDR3 DNA: TGTGCCAGCAGCTTCGGGGGAATCAACGAGCAGTACTTC. The chain carries TRBV11-2 and TRBJ2-7; perhaps TRBD2 as D (6 bases). Germline V CDR1 and CDR2: SGHAT, FQNNGV. The CDR3 contains 13 residues. V was shortened by 3 bases and J by 5 bases, with 11 bases between the two germline ends.

V gene TRBV10-3 combines with J gene TRBJ1-5; D is ambiguous. CDR3 length: 14 amino acids. Trimming left V 8 bases short and J 5 bases short, with 16 bases between. In germline, CDR1 is ENHRY, CDR2 SYGVKD. DNA for the CDR3: TGTGCCATCCGCGGCGGGGATAAGGATCAGCCCCAGCATTTT. Protein: CAIRGGDKDQPQHF.

The chain carries TRBV7-3 and TRBJ1-6, with D possibly TRBD1 on 5 matching bases. The germline V gene encodes CDR1 SGHTA and CDR2 FQGTGA. The CDR3 contains 15 residues. Between the trimmed V and J ends, which lost 1 base and 7 bases, there was a span of 11 bases. CDR3 nucleotide sequence: TGTGCCAGCAGCTTAATGGGGCAAGGGAATTCACCCCTCCACTTT. Translated, it gives CASSLMGQGNSPLHF.

This chain links TRBV5-6 with TRBJ1-5, with a weak D call TRBD1 (5 bases). The CDR3 has 14 residues. Germline V gene data show CDR1 as SGHDT and CDR2 as YYEEEE. The germline V and J ends were trimmed by 2 bases and 3 bases, with 9 bases remaining between them. The DNA for the CDR3 is TGTGCCAGCAGCTTCGGACACACCAATCAGCCCCAGCATTTT. Protein product: CASSFGHTNQPQHF. The full variable domain, its missing parts supplied by reference TRBV5-6 and TRBJ1-5, is DAGVTQSPTHLIKTRGQQVTLRCSPKSGHDTVSWYQQALGQGPQFIFQYYEEEERQRGNFPDRFSGHQFPNYSSELNVNALLLGDSALYLCASSFGHTNQPQHFGDGTRLSIL.

In its sample, this clone was seen a few times. The genes are TRBV4-2 and TRBJ1-5; D remains unclear. The CDR3 loop spans 13 amino acids. The ends were cut back, 0 bases at V and 7 bases at J, with 7 bases in the middle. Germline V gives CDR1 LGHNA, CDR2 YNFKEQ. The CDR3: CASSQDSGQPQHF. The CDR3 DNA reads as TGTGCCAGCAGCCAAGATTCGGGGCAGCCCCAGCATTTT.

This chain links TRBV10-3 with TRBJ1-1; D not resolved. V lost 7 bases to trimming and J lost 1 base, with 10 bases between them. CDR3 size: 13 residues. Germline loops: CDR1 ENHRY, CDR2 SYGVKD. In DNA, the CDR3 is TGTGCCATCAACCCGCAAGCGAACACTGAAGCTTTCTTT. It encodes CAINPQANTEAFF.

CDR3 protein: CAISNKDRIAKNIQYF. Written as DNA, the CDR3 is TGTGCCATCAGTAATAAGGACAGGATAGCCAAAAACATTCAGTACTTC. The chain recombines TRBV10-3 with TRBJ2-4; 7 bases are a match to TRBD1. The CDR3 totals 16 residues. Germline CDR1 ENHRY, CDR2 SYGVKD. Trimming took 5 bases from V and 0 from J; bases not matched to a gene: 7.

The chain combines TRBV20-1 with TRBJ2-2, with 7 nucleotides matching TRBD2. Trimming removed 3 bases from V and 7 bases from J; junction bases left unmatched: 11. Germline V gives CDR1 DFQATT, CDR2 SNEGSKA (reference sequence). The CDR3 loop spans 15 amino acids. The CDR3 region has the DNA TGCAGTGCTAGTACCTCGGGAGGAATTGGCGGGGAGCTGTTTTTT. Translation: CSASTSGGIGGELFF.

The chain couples TRBV3-1 (or the pseudogene TRBV3-2) to TRBJ1-1; 7 nucleotides align to TRBD1. The CDR3 length is 12 residues. The germline CDR1 and CDR2 sequences are LGHDT and YNNKEL (reference sequence). V gave up 7 bases and J gave up 5 bases; unmatched junction bases: 4. The CDR3 bases are TGTGCCAGCATCCCAGGGGGGACTGAAGCTTTCTTT. Its translation: CASIPGGTEAFF.

V and J are TRBV5-4 and TRBJ1-4; 7 bases are a match to TRBD1. The V segment lost 1 base and the J segment 5 bases; nucleotides outside the gene matches: 8. Germline V lookup: CDR1 SGHNT, CDR2 YYREEE (reference sequence). The CDR3 sequence is 16 residues long. The chain's CDR3 is CASSLRTTGTNEKLFF. DNA of the CDR3: TGTGCCAGCAGCTTGAGGACGACAGGGACGAATGAAAAACTGTTTTTT.

The chain has TRBV18 and TRBJ1-5; D not resolved. This CDR3 region has 15 residues. V was shortened by 3 bases and J by 7 bases, with 16 bases between the two germline ends. From germline, CDR1 is KGHSH and CDR2 LQKENI. CDR3 loop: CASSPTLSHPQPQHF. The CDR3 nucleotides are TGTGCCAGCTCACCCACTCTCTCGCACCCACAGCCCCAGCATTTT.